This TCR beta chain was recovered during a study of cytomegalovirus exposure and HLA in healthy donors (dated 2017 in TCRdb). Background for the entire study: According to an earlier analysis of 587 of the donors, 200 million or so T cells yielded some 120 million unique TCR beta sequences and around 300 Gb of sequence data. About 300 gigabases of sequencing data and 80 million or so unique TCR sequences were included in an early release covering around 600 HLA-typed donors. Of the roughly 390 genotyped donors, 65% to 90% fell in the genetic ancestry cluster associated with self-reported Caucasian donors. The study was designed to test whether signatures of past pathogen exposure could be identified by cataloging public T cell receptors. The study used immunosequencing to profile the T cell repertoires of more than 650 subjects and linked those repertoires to cytomegalovirus serostatus. In addition to the first cohort of approximately 670 subjects, a separate validation cohort of 120 different subjects was used. The study combined high-throughput TCR immunosequencing, statistical association of individual TCRs with disease status, and machine learning to predict cytomegalovirus infection status. To study patterns of TCR occurrence, a later analysis re-analyzed previously published TCR beta repertoires from 700 or so donors and added high-resolution HLA genotyping. The later analysis used no new phenotypic data to find candidate immune exposures, relying instead on TCR beta sequences and their occurrence across donors. An earlier analysis of approximately 500 of the donors applied high-throughput TCR beta sequencing to assess whether each TCR beta V gene segment acted as functional or pseudogenic. Donor age, sex, ethnicity and CMV serostatus were compiled alongside the repertoire data. A later genetic analysis took genome-wide SNP genotypes for about three fifths of the 666 donors and used that subset as a discovery cohort. Every discovery cohort repertoire had been produced on one sequencing platform. Both class I and class II loci were covered by HLA typing, at four-digit resolution. The number of typed donors differed by locus: about 620-640 for A, B, C, DRB1 and DQB1; some 500 for DQA1; approximately 600 for DPA1; and roughly 470 for DPB1. Roughly 5 DR-DQ haplotypes were handled as single units for association and clustering because linkage in the cohort was strong. Among roughly 400 genotyped donors of the cohort, an average of around 240,000 unique TCR beta nucleotide sequences were sequenced per donor, about a sixth of them non-productive.

To note about this clone: Its target antigen remains unknown. No per-base quality is available; no much larger clone lies one base away.

Library method: the immunoSEQ multiplex PCR assay. For the multiplex PCR, a mixture combining 60 forward primers for TCR Vbeta segments and 13 reverse primers for TCR Jbeta segments was used. The CDR3 region of rearranged TCR beta genes was amplified from genomic DNA by a multiplex PCR assay. The Illumina HiSeq System was used to sequence the amplified TCR beta libraries as 87-base-pair reads. The authors processed their data as follows. A later analysis counted approximately 84 million unique TCR beta chains across the 600 to 850 repertoires, and 9 million to 14 million of these chains were shared by at least two donors. A nearest-neighbor algorithm error-corrected the raw reads and collapsed the reads into unique sequences, merging closely related sequences to remove PCR and sequencing errors. V, D and J gene segments were assigned by aligning CDR3 sequences to IMGT reference sequences. For a sequence to be retained, a match of at least six nucleotides to both a V gene segment and a J gene segment was required. A rearrangement was called productive if the CDR3 had no stop codons and remained in frame with V and J, and every other rearrangement was called non-productive. Following IMGT convention, CDR3 was defined as the stretch from the second conserved V-encoded cysteine up to the conserved J-encoded phenylalanine. In an earlier analysis of around 600 of the donors, sequences lacking an unambiguous match to a single V gene segment were excluded. In an earlier analysis of around 590 of the donors, a V segment was called functional when productive rearrangements were above 56.7%, and segregating when the standard deviation between donors exceeded 5%. A statistical classification framework was built for diagnosing cytomegalovirus status from the catalog of TCR beta chain sequences. In a later analysis, TCR nucleotide sequences were compared against IMGT/GENE-DB human TR gene sequences so that V and J genes could be assigned. A later analysis assigned CDR3 sequences and most-parsimonious VDJ recombination scenarios with the TCRdist pipeline. In a later analysis, each TCR beta chain was defined by its CDR3 amino acid sequence together with its V-gene family, and reads lacking a unique V-gene family were excluded. To address suspected cross-contamination and a sequencing artifact, a later analysis removed approximately 590 highly shared, low-generation-probability nucleotide sequences. A later analysis calculated a clonal expansion index for each public chain from normalized within-repertoire ranks of inferred template counts. In a later analysis, generation probabilities were computed with a VDJ recombination model fitted to out-of-frame rearrangements, and the resulting probabilities were checked against IGoR. In a later analysis, hypergeometric tests were used to score TCR-TCR, TCR-HLA and TCR-CMV co-occurrence, with a repertoire-size bias correction applied to TCR pairs. False discovery rates were estimated in a later analysis by permuting HLA or CMV assignments 20 times. In a later analysis, co-occurring TCRs were grouped with DBSCAN, and TCRdist sequence similarity was added when clustering was performed within HLA-allele-positive subsets. For co-occurrence clustering, repertoires with fewer than 30,000 or more than 120,000 public chains were excluded, along with roughly 5 repertoires with anomalous nucleotide sharing. In its TCRdb copy, this immuneACCESS table keeps in-frame sequences only and misses some clones. Where compared with another copy, unresolved V genes explain less than half of these, and the others have no known cause. V, J and clone size are those of that table, while D and trimming were read from the DNA. The sample has 110,000 to 150,000 clones on record, approximately 63% of them singletons. About 2.2% of the sample comes from the top ten.

The cohort consisted of 650 to 850 healthy bone marrow donors. Cohort members were all nominally healthy when sampled, although unrecorded immune exposures were likely present. The donor tested CMV seropositive and was one of the 289 seropositive cohort members. Each donor provided a peripheral blood sample, and peripheral blood mononuclear cells were used for TCR beta sequencing. The Qiagen DNeasy Blood Extraction Kit was used to extract genomic DNA from the blood cell samples. For CDR1 and CDR2, the germline V gene lists SGDLS and YYNGEE. Compared with germline, V lacks 6 bases and J lacks 9 bases; bases without a gene match: 5. Inclusive of the bounding cysteine and phenylalanine, the CDR3 is 11 residues long. Only CDR3 DNA remains: 33 bases, in frame from the first base. Broad study findings and their caveats: The classifier was reported to diagnose cytomegalovirus status with high specificity and sensitivity in both the original and validation cohorts. Linkage disequilibrium might explain the correlated functional status among segregating V segments, but an unknown experimental factor could not be excluded. The sequencing pipeline was judged likely to have produced a cluster of highly shared sequence variants as a technical artifact. Specific HLA alleles were associated with 18,000 or so TCR beta sequences at a false discovery rate of 0.05 in a later analysis. Because HLA typing was unavailable for some donors at each locus, only the typed subset was used in association tests. Because counts were too low, roughly 16 rarely observed V segments, including chromosome 9 orphons, were left out of the earlier analysis of some 600 of the donors. According to the authors, the approach could potentially be generalized to other disease states and immunological phenotypes. Assigning TCR associations to individual alleles was difficult when HLA alleles, especially DR and DQ, strongly co-occurred. A later analysis found that HLA-associated TCR beta chains were more clonally expanded and had lower generation probabilities than equally common non-associated chains. Broadly in line with IMGT annotations, most TCR beta V segments showed up in productive rearrangements about 87% or about 30% of the time in an earlier analysis of 587 of the donors. In this cohort, only TCR beta chains were sequenced, and detectable features were limited by the absence of alpha or paired-chain data. Some IMGT-functional V segments, including TRBV6-2 and TRBV6-3, could not be told apart with the 87-base-pair reads, so those segments were excluded. A later genetic analysis associated a missense DCLRE1C variant with V-gene and J-gene trimming of TCR beta chains, and an independent cohort replicated the association. A few of the identified cytomegalovirus-associated TCR beta chains were confirmed in vitro to be specific for cytomegalovirus antigens. In a later analysis, the rate of TCR association differed among HLA loci, with DRB1 alleles having the most associated TCRs and HLA-C alleles having the fewest. In a later genetic analysis, fewer N-insertions in productive TCRs were reported among donors in an Asian-associated ancestry cluster than the 666-donor mean. The only immune exposure information available for the cohort was CMV serostatus. In a later analysis, several top co-occurrence clusters were reported to appear linked to parvovirus B19, influenza, CMV and Epstein-Barr virus. According to a later analysis, most CMV-associated TCR beta chains appeared to be HLA-restricted, and the HLA associations seemed to be driven largely by CMV exposure. Roughly uniform sequencing depth across donors was assumed in presence/absence analyses, although this assumption may not hold. A further reported finding was that TCR beta sequences accurately predicted the HLA-A and HLA-B alleles for most subjects in the first cohort. The study gave a list of more than 150 TCR beta chains associated with cytomegalovirus. Most TCR sequences were seen in very few donors, while some public TCRs were found in many individuals.

This clonotype was obtained from a woman aged 60-75 years in good health and CMV-seropositive. The sequenced sample consisted of PBMCs. The chain is assembled from TRBV9 and TRBJ1-2, with 7 bases matching TRBD1. For the CDR3, the sequence is CASTRQGSYTF. Here is the DNA: TGTGCCAGCACCCGACAGGGAAGCTACACCTTC.